The 30 T cell receptor beta chains given below trace back to one sample, sequenced in a study of blood T cell repertoires in COVID-19. Libraries were prepared by immunoSEQ multiplex PCR; TCRdb keeps only in-frame clonotypes and omits some of them. The sample consists of some 170,000 clones, nearly 80% of them appearing once. Input material: peripheral blood. The receptors originated from a woman in her 70s with acute or convalescent COVID-19.

The J gene is TRBJ2-7, the V gene TRBV4-1, with D possibly TRBD2 on 6 matching bases. Trimming shortened V by 6 bases and J by 2 bases, and 14 bases separated the two germline ends. CDR1 and CDR2 (germline): MGHRA, YSYEKL. This CDR3 has 14 amino acids. CDR3 sequence (DNA): TGCGCCAGCAGGCCGGGACTGCTAGCCTACGAGCAGTACTTC. It codes for CASRPGLLAYEQYF.

The chain joins TRBV27 to TRBJ1-5; perhaps TRBD1 as D (6 bases). Germline CDR1 and CDR2: MNHEY and SMNVEV (reference sequence). This CDR3 is 14 amino acids long. The V end was cut by 6 bases, the J end by 6 bases, with 15 bases between. The CDR3 sequence: CASSVQGSGQPQHF. In nucleotides, the CDR3 is TGTGCCAGCAGCGTACAGGGATCGGGTCAGCCCCAGCATTTT.

The chain is built from TRBV5-1 and TRBJ2-2, with D possibly matching TRBD2 (6 bases). Between the trimmed V and J ends, which lost 4 bases and 6 bases, there was a span of 19 bases. Germline loops: CDR1 SGHRS, CDR2 YFSETQ. The CDR3 sequence is 16 residues long. CDR3 protein: CASSLPGTPAPGELFF. The CDR3 DNA is TGCGCCAGCAGCCTTCCCGGGACTCCGGCTCCCGGGGAGCTGTTTTTT. The whole variable domain, filled in from reference TRBV5-1 and TRBJ2-2, reads KAGVTQTPRYLIKTRGQQVTLSCSPISGHRSVSWYQQTPGQGLQFLFEYFSETQRNKGNFPGRFSGRQFSNSRSEMNVSTLELGDSALYLCASSLPGTPAPGELFFGEGSRLTVL.

The chain is built from TRBV28 and TRBJ1-2; D is unclear. The germline gives CDR1 MDHEN, CDR2 SYDVKM. V dropped 10 bases and J dropped 4 bases, with 19 bases sitting between them. The CDR3 has 14 residues. The CDR3: CATSPGFHSYGYTF. DNA for the CDR3: TGTGCCACGAGCCCCGGTTTTCACTCCTATGGCTACACCTTC.

The rearrangement uses TRBV29-1 and TRBJ2-2, with no clear D. CDR3 size: 13 residues. V gave up 3 bases and J gave up 4 bases, with 9 bases separating them. Germline V gene sequence: CDR1 SQVTM, CDR2 ANQGSEA. CDR3 DNA: TGCAGCGTTGAGCGCAGCGTCACCGGGGAGCTGTTTTTT. Translating gives CSVERSVTGELFF.

The chain carries TRBV5-1 and TRBJ2-1; 8 nucleotides match TRBD2. The CDR3 runs 16 residues. The germline V gene has CDR1 SGHRS and CDR2 YFSETQ. Losses at the gene ends were 4 bases for V and 0 bases for J; bases not matched to a gene: 6. The CDR3 DNA is TGCGCCAGCAGCACCACTAGCGGAGCCTCCTACAATGAGCAGTTCTTC. Its protein product is CASSTTSGASYNEQFF. The entire variable domain, with the rest obtained from reference TRBV5-1 and TRBJ2-1, is as follows: KAGVTQTPRYLIKTRGQQVTLSCSPISGHRSVSWYQQTPGQGLQFLFEYFSETQRNKGNFPGRFSGRQFSNSRSEMNVSTLELGDSALYLCASSTTSGASYNEQFFGPGTRLTVL.

The rearrangement links TRBV19 to TRBJ2-3, with D perhaps TRBD1 (5 bases). Germline assignment: CDR1 LNHDA and CDR2 SQIVND (reference sequence). The germline V and J ends were trimmed by 3 bases and 6 bases, with 13 bases remaining between them. The length of the CDR3 is 14 residues. This CDR3 is CASSIRGFKDTQYF. CDR3 bases: TGTGCCAGTAGTATTAGGGGATTTAAGGATACGCAGTATTTT. Full variable domain (outside the CDR3, taken from reference TRBV19 and TRBJ2-3): DGGITQSPKYLFRKEGQNVTLSCEQNLNHDAMYWYRQDPGQGLRLIYYSQIVNDFQKGDIAEGYSVSREKKESFPLTVTSAQKNPTAFYLCASSIRGFKDTQYFGPGTRLTVL.

This sequence joins TRBV19 and TRBJ1-5, with a possible D match to TRBD1 (5 bases). This CDR3 has 17 amino acids. V dropped 5 bases and J dropped 7 bases, with 24 bases sitting between them. The germline V gene encodes CDR1 LNHDA and CDR2 SQIVND (reference sequence). CDR3: CASSLNAVVGARQPQHF. CDR3 bases: TGTGCCAGTAGTCTAAACGCCGTCGTAGGGGCTCGCCAGCCCCAGCATTTT.

The chain links TRBV5-6 to TRBJ2-1, with D perhaps matching TRBD2 (6 bases). Germline CDR1 reads SGHDT; CDR2 reads YYEEEE. The CDR3 is made up of 14 amino acids. V was pared by 5 bases and J by 6 bases, with 15 bases between. CDR3 coding DNA: TGTGCCAGCAGGTTAACGGGAGATGTCAATGAGCAGTTCTTC. This sequence encodes CASRLTGDVNEQFF.

The V gene is TRBV7-2, the J gene TRBJ2-7; 7 bases are a match to TRBD1. CDR3 length equals 17 residues. The trim removed 5 bases at V and 4 bases at J, leaving 17 bases unmatched. CDR1 and CDR2 from the germline V gene are SGHTA and FQGNSA. In DNA, the CDR3 is TGTGCCAGCAGCCAACCCTCCCAAGGCAGGGGACAGTACGAGCAGTACTTC. Its translation is CASSQPSQGRGQYEQYF.

J is TRBJ2-7 and V is TRBV5-1; 10 positions agree with TRBD1. Per germline, CDR1 SGHRS and CDR2 YFSETQ. The V segment lost 3 bases and the J segment 2 bases; nucleotides outside the gene matches: 2. The CDR3 runs 14 residues. Written as DNA, the CDR3 is TGCGCCAGCAGCTCGGGGACAGGGGCCTACGAGCAGTACTTC. Encoded protein: CASSSGTGAYEQYF.

The rearrangement joins TRBV18 to TRBJ2-7, with D maybe TRBD1 (6 bases). Germline values: CDR1 KGHSH, CDR2 LQKENI. The length of the CDR3 is 16 residues. With 3 bases removed from V and 3 bases from J, the gap between germline ends came to 18 bases. The CDR3 is CASSPFQTGQNYEQYF. The CDR3 DNA reads TGTGCCAGCTCACCGTTTCAAACGGGACAAAACTACGAGCAGTACTTC.

The chain has TRBV27 and TRBJ1-4, with D perhaps matching TRBD1 (6 bases). The CDR3 is made up of 15 amino acids. Germline V gives CDR1 MNHEY, CDR2 SMNVEV (reference sequence). Deletions cut 6 bases from V and 6 bases from J, with 17 bases between. Here the CDR3 reads CASSPGEGGYEKLFF. CDR3 bases: TGTGCCAGCAGCCCCGGGGAGGGGGGCTATGAAAAACTGTTTTTT. Filled out from reference TRBV27 and TRBJ1-4, the complete variable domain reads EAQVTQNPRYLITVTGKKLTVTCSQNMNHEYMSWYRQDPGLGLRQIYYSMNVEVTDKGDVPEGYKVSRKEKRNFPLILESPSPNQTSLYFCASSPGEGGYEKLFFGSGTQLSVL.

This clone occurred a few times. The chain has TRBV5-5 and TRBJ1-1; 7 nucleotides line up with TRBD1. V shed 4 bases, J shed 1 base, and the junction held 1 base outside the gene matches. Germline V gene sequence: CDR1 SGHKS, CDR2 YYEKEE (reference sequence). The CDR3 consists of 13 residues. The CDR3 loop is CASSRQGNTEAFF. CDR3 DNA sequence: TGTGCCAGCAGCCGACAGGGGAACACTGAAGCTTTCTTT. The entire variable domain, with the rest obtained from reference TRBV5-5 and TRBJ1-1, is as follows: DAGVTQSPTHLIKTRGQQVTLRCSPISGHKSVSWYQQVLGQGPQFIFQYYEKEERGRGNFPDRFSARQFPNYSSELNVNALLLGDSALYLCASSRQGNTEAFFGQGTRLTVV.

The table lists this clone with a few counts. This chain links TRBV2 with TRBJ1-2; D remains unclear. V lost 2 bases and J 7 bases, leaving 8 bases between the germline ends. The CDR3 runs to 12 residues. Germline-derived CDR1 and CDR2 are SNHLY and FYNNEI. Here the CDR3 DNA reads TGTGCCAGCAGTGAACCGGGTATTGGCTACACCTTC. Translation: CASSEPGIGYTF.

The chain employs TRBV19 and TRBJ2-3; D is uncertain. CDR3 length equals 13 residues. The V gene's germline CDR1 is LNHDA and CDR2 SQIVND (reference sequence). The ends were cut back, 7 bases at V and 2 bases at J, with 10 bases in the middle. CDR3 bases: TGTGCCAGTATTGGTCCACTCACAGATACGCAGTATTTT. Its protein product is CASIGPLTDTQYF.

This chain joins TRBV5-1 and TRBJ2-3; the match to TRBD1 covers 9 bases. The germline V gene encodes CDR1 SGHRS and CDR2 YFSETQ. The length of the CDR3 is 16 residues. V gave up 4 bases and J gave up 4 bases; unmatched junction bases: 10. The CDR3 coding sequence is TGCGCCAGCAGCCTGACGGACAGGGGACGGGCAGATACGCAGTATTTT. Amino acids: CASSLTDRGRADTQYF.

The chain is built from TRBV4-1 and TRBJ2-1; possibly TRBD2 for D (5 bases). The CDR3 extends over 16 amino acids. Looked up from germline, CDR1 is MGHRA and CDR2 is YSYEKL. Trimming took off 4 bases at V and 5 bases at J, with 18 bases between the two ends. The CDR3 DNA is TGCGCCAGCAGCCCGACTGGAGGAGCGGAAAACAATGAGCAGTTCTTC. It translates to CASSPTGGAENNEQFF.

This chain connects TRBV4-1 to TRBJ2-2; 12 bases fit TRBD2. Trimming at V came to 0 bases and at J to 7 bases, leaving 3 bases not matched to a gene. CDR1 and CDR2 (germline): MGHRA, YSYEKL. This CDR3 comprises 16 residues. CDR3: CASSQDRTSGVGELFF. Here the CDR3 DNA reads TGCGCCAGCAGCCAAGACAGGACTAGCGGGGTCGGGGAGCTGTTTTTT.

CDR3 protein: CASSPSSWLNEQFF. In DNA, the CDR3 is TGTGCCAGCAGCCCATCAAGTTGGCTCAATGAGCAGTTCTTC. V usage is TRBV7-2 and J usage is TRBJ2-1, with D hard to call. Germline CDR1 and CDR2: SGHTA and FQGNSA. The CDR3 length is 14 residues. V was cut by 5 bases and J by 6 bases, with 14 bases left in between.

This rearrangement joins TRBV9 to TRBJ2-1, with 12 bases identical to TRBD2. The germline CDR1 and CDR2 sequences are SGDLS and YYNGEE. The CDR3 spans 18 residues. Losses at the gene ends were 0 bases for V and 5 bases for J; bases not matched to a gene: 9. The CDR3: CASSVARLAGEWDNEQFF. The CDR3 coding sequence is TGTGCCAGCAGCGTAGCGAGACTAGCGGGAGAATGGGACAATGAGCAGTTCTTC. The full variable domain, its missing parts supplied by reference TRBV9 and TRBJ2-1, is DSGVTQTPKHLITATGQRVTLRCSPRSGDLSVYWYQQSLDQGLQFLIQYYNGEERAKGNILERFSAQQFPDLHSELNLSSLELGDSALYFCASSVARLAGEWDNEQFFGPGTRLTVL.

The V gene is TRBV27, the J gene TRBJ1-1; D gene unclear. The CDR3 runs 14 residues. V was shortened by 4 bases and J by 5 bases, with 14 bases between the two germline ends. Germline-derived CDR1 and CDR2 are MNHEY and SMNVEV (reference sequence). The CDR3 spells CASSSPMRRTEAFF. CDR3 in DNA: TGTGCCAGCAGTTCCCCAATGAGGAGGACTGAAGCTTTCTTT.

This chain joins TRBV19 and TRBJ2-2; weak D call: TRBD2 (6 bases). Germline V gene data show CDR1 as LNHDA and CDR2 as SQIVND (reference sequence). The CDR3 runs 14 residues. V gave up 5 bases and J gave up 6 bases, with 13 bases separating them. CDR3 sequence reads: CASSSAGRAGELFF. The CDR3 DNA follows: TGTGCCAGTAGTTCTGCGGGAAGGGCCGGGGAGCTGTTTTTT.

This chain joins TRBV14 and TRBJ2-1, with 7 bases lining up with TRBD2. The ends lost 0 bases at V and 7 bases at J; junction bases unmatched: 6. Germline V gene data show CDR1 as SGHDN and CDR2 as FVKESK. The CDR3 is 15 amino acids. The CDR3 region is CASSQDWREHNEQFF. Here the CDR3 DNA reads TGTGCCAGCAGCCAAGATTGGCGGGAGCATAATGAGCAGTTCTTC.

The chain links TRBV6-1 to TRBJ2-2, with D maybe TRBD2 (7 bases). V lost 1 base to trimming and J lost 5 bases, with 17 bases between them. The CDR3 covers 17 residues. Germline CDR1 reads MNHNS; CDR2 reads SASEGT. CDR3 bases: TGTGCCAGCAGTGAAGGGTACGGGGGGCTAGGTACCGGGGAGCTGTTTTTT. Amino acids: CASSEGYGGLGTGELFF.

V is TRBV2 and J is TRBJ2-7; D is possibly TRBD2 (6 bases). The CDR3 extends over 14 amino acids. CDR1 is SNHLY, CDR2 FYNNEI, per germline. V was pared by 6 bases and J by 7 bases, with 19 bases between. CDR3 region: CASRRAGHGLEQYF. The CDR3 bases are TGTGCCAGCAGGAGGGCGGGGCATGGTCTGGAGCAGTACTTC.

The chain employs TRBV19 and TRBJ1-2; 9 bases line up with TRBD1. This CDR3 has 16 residues. From germline, CDR1 is LNHDA and CDR2 SQIVND (reference sequence). Trimming cost V 4 bases and J 13 bases; bases outside gene matches: 19. CDR3 nucleotide sequence: TGTGCCAGTAGTACATTACCGGGACAGGGTGATCTTTTGAGCACCTTC. Protein sequence: CASSTLPGQGDLLSTF.

This chain links TRBV19 with TRBJ2-5; maybe TRBD1 (5 bases). The CDR3 length is 12 residues. Germline CDR1 LNHDA, CDR2 SQIVND (reference sequence). Trimming shortened V by 1 base and J by 14 bases, and 14 bases separated the two germline ends. The CDR3 nucleotides are TGTGCCAGTAGTATAGGGGGCTCGGACCTTTACTTC. It yields the protein CASSIGGSDLYF.

The chain has TRBV11-2 and TRBJ2-3, with D perhaps matching TRBD2 (6 bases). The germline V gene has CDR1 SGHAT and CDR2 FQNNGV. The length of the CDR3 is 15 residues. V lost 4 bases to trimming and J lost 4 bases, with 15 bases between them. The DNA for the CDR3 is TGTGCCAGCAGCTCGCCACTAGCAAGCCCAGATACGCAGTATTTT. Encoded protein: CASSSPLASPDTQYF. Based on the CDR3 plus reference TRBV11-2 and TRBJ2-3, the full variable domain is EAGVAQSPRYKIIEKRQSVAFWCNPISGHATLYWYQQILGQGPKLLIQFQNNGVVDDSQLPKDRFSAERLKGVDSTLKIQPAKLEDSAVYLCASSSPLASPDTQYFGPGTRLTVL.

This rearrangement joins TRBV7-2 to TRBJ1-3, with a weak D call TRBD1 (5 bases). This CDR3 has 16 residues. V was pared by 1 base and J by 0 bases, with 10 bases between. Germline CDR1 and CDR2: SGHTA and FQGNSA. DNA for the CDR3: TGTGCCAGCAGCTTAGACAGGTTTCGCTCTGGAAACACCATATATTTT. Translation: CASSLDRFRSGNTIYF.